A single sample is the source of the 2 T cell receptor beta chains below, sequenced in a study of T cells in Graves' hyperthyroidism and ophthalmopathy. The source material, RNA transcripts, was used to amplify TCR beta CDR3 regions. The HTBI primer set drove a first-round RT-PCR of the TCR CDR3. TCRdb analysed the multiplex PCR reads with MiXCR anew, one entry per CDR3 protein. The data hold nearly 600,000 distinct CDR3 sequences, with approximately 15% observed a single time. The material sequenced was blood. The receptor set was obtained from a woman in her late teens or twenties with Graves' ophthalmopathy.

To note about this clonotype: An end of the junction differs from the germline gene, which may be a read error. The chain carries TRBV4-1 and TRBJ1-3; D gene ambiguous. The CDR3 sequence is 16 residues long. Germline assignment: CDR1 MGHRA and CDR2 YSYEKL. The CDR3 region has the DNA TGTGCCAGTAGCCAAGATCGGCAGAGCTCTGGAAACACCATATATTTT. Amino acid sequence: CASSQDRQSSGNTIYF.

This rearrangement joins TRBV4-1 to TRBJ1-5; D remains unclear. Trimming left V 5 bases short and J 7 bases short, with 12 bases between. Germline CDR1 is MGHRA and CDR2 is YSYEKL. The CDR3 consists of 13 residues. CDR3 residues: CASSKDLYQPQHF. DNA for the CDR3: TGCGCCAGCAGCAAGGACCTGTACCAGCCCCAGCATTTT.